The rows below give T cell receptor beta chains drawn from one sample of a study of T cells in Graves' hyperthyroidism and ophthalmopathy. TCRdb processed the multiplex PCR reads anew with MiXCR; each CDR3 protein has one entry. Seen here are approximately 690,000 distinct CDR3 sequences, around 15% observed once, and the top ten hold approximately 12%. Input material: blood. The receptors come from a woman between 50 and 59 years old with Graves' ophthalmopathy. CDR3s include the opening cysteine and the closing phenylalanine or tryptophan. D genes are given only for firm matches. Not all rows give a size; the values are once, few, many and, for expanded clones, a class.

.,TRBD2,TRBV14,TRBJ2-7,CASSQLAGTGEQYF,TGTGCCAGCAGCCAGCTAGCGGGAACGGGAGAGCAGTACTTC
many,.,TRBV30,TRBJ2-7,CAWRSGEQYF,TGTGCCTGGAGGTCGGGCGAGCAGTACTTC
many,TRBD1,TRBV2,TRBJ2-5,CASSEAGDRPRETQYF,TGTGCCAGCAGTGAAGCGGGGGACAGGCCTCGGGAGACCCAGTACTTC
many,.,TRBV29-1,TRBJ2-7,CSVEIGGEAYEQYF,TGCAGCGTTGAAATAGGAGGGGAGGCCTACGAGCAGTACTTC
few,TRBD1,TRBV24-1,TRBJ1-2,CATSDPTGANYGYTF,TGTGCCACCAGTGATCCCACAGGGGCCAACTATGGCTACACCTTC
many,.,TRBV20-1,TRBJ2-1,CSARDSSASSYNEQFF,TGCAGTGCTAGAGATTCCAGCGCCAGTTCCTACAATGAGCAGTTCTTC
.,.,TRBV7-7,TRBJ2-2,CASSLAPLPGTRSGELFF,TGTGCTAGCAGCTTAGCGCCACTACCCGGGACCCGATCCGGGGAGCTGTTTTTT
few,TRBD2,TRBV10-2,TRBJ2-7,CASSVTSVVGEQYF,TGCGCCAGCAGTGTTACTAGCGTAGTTGGAGAGCAGTACTTC
few,TRBD2,TRBV25-1,TRBJ2-1,CASRGGLGEGKDEQFF,TGTGCCAGCAGGGGGGGTCTCGGGGAGGGGAAGGATGAGCAGTTCTTC
many,TRBD2,TRBV10-3,TRBJ2-7,CAISTGTTNSYEQYF,TGTGCCATCAGCACCGGGACTACAAACTCCTACGAGCAGTACTTC
many,.,TRBV11-2,TRBJ1-4,CASSPAPGARPNEKLFF,TGTGCCAGCAGCCCGGCCCCAGGGGCGCGTCCTAATGAAAAACTGTTTTTT
many,.,TRBV7-8,TRBJ1-1,CASSLGEAEPNTEAFF,TGTGCCAGCAGCTTAGGTGAAGCAGAGCCGAACACTGAAGCTTTCTTT
many,TRBD1,TRBV18,TRBJ1-1,CASSDRTGVNTEAFF,TGTGCCAGCTCAGACAGGACAGGGGTGAACACTGAAGCTTTCTTT